This entry concerns a single T cell receptor (beta chain). Its target is unknown. CDR3 size: 15 residues. The V segment lost 5 bases and the J segment 0 bases; nucleotides outside the gene matches: 4. CDR1 is SGHRS and CDR2 is YFSETQ in the germline V gene. Clones were read by immunoSEQ multiplex PCR, and TCRdb kept only the in-frame ones, dropping some. The sample has roughly 73,000 clones; roughly 75% are singletons. CD4+ T cells, purified by negative selection, averaged 97.7% purity. CD4+ T cells were isolated untouched, 95% to 98% pure. This entry comes from a study of T cell repertoires and HLA-DP antigens.

The TCR originated in a man aged 55-75 years in good health and CMV-seronegative. Source material: CD4+ T cells from PBMCs. J is TRBJ2-2 and V is TRBV5-1; 7 bases align to TRBD1. The CDR3 protein is CASRAGTANTGELFF. CDR3 in DNA: TGCGCCAGCAGGGCCGGGACAGCGAACACCGGGGAGCTGTTTTTT.